This passage covers 20 T cell receptor beta chains from one sample sequenced in a study of blood T cell repertoires in COVID-19. Here immunoSEQ multiplex PCR was the method, and the copy in TCRdb shows in-frame clones only, minus some. Here the sample spans around 70,000 clones, 70% to 90% being singletons. Material: peripheral blood. The receptors were sampled from an older man with acute or convalescent COVID-19.

The chain couples TRBV12-3 or TRBV12-4 to TRBJ1-2; 8 bases agree with TRBD1. Germline trimming cut 6 bases from V and 5 bases from J; bases unmatched to any gene: 5. The CDR3 is 13 residues long. The CDR3 region is CASRADRAYGYTF. In DNA form, the CDR3 reads TGTGCCAGCAGGGCGGACAGGGCATATGGCTACACCTTC.

The rearrangement uses TRBV28 and TRBJ2-7; 11 bases fit TRBD1. The CDR3 spans 15 residues. From germline, CDR1 is MDHEN and CDR2 SYDVKM. J was trimmed by 5 bases and V by 7 bases; bases with no gene match: 10. The CDR3 is CASTSSGQGEDEQYF. The CDR3 DNA sequence: TGTGCCAGCACCTCGTCGGGACAGGGGGAAGACGAGCAGTACTTC.

The rearrangement uses TRBV6-5 and TRBJ2-7, with a tentative D call TRBD1 (6 bases). With 5 bases removed from V and 2 bases from J, the gap between germline ends came to 13 bases. This CDR3 region has 14 residues. Germline CDR1 MNHEY, CDR2 SVGAGI. CDR3 amino acids: CASSHGRGPYEQYF. The DNA for the CDR3 is TGTGCCAGCAGTCATGGCAGGGGCCCCTACGAGCAGTACTTC.

The V gene is TRBV30, the J gene TRBJ2-7; TRBD1 agrees at 9 bases. This CDR3 contains 15 residues. The germline V gene has CDR1 GTSNPN and CDR2 SVGIG (reference sequence). The ends lost 1 base at V and 2 bases at J; junction bases unmatched: 6. CDR3 nucleotide sequence: TGTGCCTGGAGTGGTACAGGGGGCTTCGCCTACGAGCAGTACTTC. Its protein is CAWSGTGGFAYEQYF.

The gene calls are TRBV6-5 and TRBJ2-7; D possibly corresponds to TRBD2 (5 bases). Germline CDR1 reads MNHEY; CDR2 reads SVGAGI. V lost 2 bases, J lost 6 bases, and 11 bases lay in between. The CDR3 is made up of 13 amino acids. The CDR3 DNA reads as TGTGCCAGCAGTTACGGGGTCGGACTCGAGCAGTACTTC. It codes for CASSYGVGLEQYF.

This clone showed up just a few times. This chain links TRBV6-5 with TRBJ2-7, with 16 bases aligning to TRBD2. Germline CDR1 reads MNHEY; CDR2 reads SVGAGI. The CDR3 has 15 amino acids. V was clipped by 6 bases and J by 3 bases; unmatched bases: 2. The CDR3 loop is CASRGLAGGVYEQYF. DNA for the CDR3: TGTGCCAGCAGGGGACTAGCGGGAGGGGTCTACGAGCAGTACTTC.

V is TRBV10-3 and J is TRBJ2-1, with 13 bases fitting TRBD2. Germline V gene lookup returns CDR1 ENHRY and CDR2 SYGVKD. The CDR3 sequence is 18 residues long. The ends lost 0 bases at V and 4 bases at J; junction bases unmatched: 6. CDR3 amino acids: CAISESRTSGGVYNEQFF. CDR3 DNA sequence: TGTGCCATCAGTGAGTCGAGAACTAGCGGGGGGGTTTACAATGAGCAGTTCTTC.

The rearrangement uses TRBV28 and TRBJ1-5; 9 bases are shared with TRBD1. Germline V lookup: CDR1 MDHEN, CDR2 SYDVKM. The CDR3 totals 15 residues. V was pared by 6 bases and J by 7 bases, with 10 bases of the junction left unmatched. In nucleotides, the CDR3 is TGTGCCAGCAGGCCACGGACAGGGGAGGGCCAGCCCCAGCATTTT. This sequence encodes CASRPRTGEGQPQHF.

This chain links TRBV3-1 (or the pseudogene TRBV3-2) with TRBJ2-7; the match to TRBD1 covers 10 bases. This CDR3 is built from 14 residues. Germline CDR1 reads LGHDT; CDR2 reads YNNKEL (reference sequence). With 4 bases clipped from V and 3 bases from J, the junction kept 3 bases outside the gene matches. The CDR3 is CASSPWTGGYEQYF. CDR3 nucleotide sequence: TGTGCCAGCAGCCCCTGGACAGGGGGCTACGAGCAGTACTTC.

This chain joins TRBV6-5 and TRBJ1-4; TRBD1 agrees at 11 bases. The V gene end was trimmed by 8 bases and the J gene end by 8 bases; junction bases not matched to a gene: 7. Germline CDR1 reads MNHEY; CDR2 reads SVGAGI. The CDR3 is made up of 14 amino acids. In DNA form, the CDR3 reads TGTGCCAGCGGGGGACAGGGGGGCGGAGAAAAACTGTTTTTT. This sequence encodes CASGGQGGGEKLFF.

The chain couples TRBV29-1 to TRBJ2-3; TRBD2 matches at 10 bases. CDR1 is SQVTM, CDR2 ANQGSEA, per germline. V gave up 7 bases and J gave up 4 bases; unmatched junction bases: 5. The CDR3 is 13 residues long. Here the CDR3 DNA reads TGCAGCGCCCGAGCGGGGGGGGCAGATACGCAGTATTTT. Translation gives CSARAGGADTQYF.

The chain is built from TRBV6-5 and TRBJ2-7; the match to TRBD1 covers 9 bases. With 3 bases clipped from V and 5 bases from J, the junction kept 8 bases outside the gene matches. The CDR3 has 15 residues. The V gene's germline CDR1 is MNHEY and CDR2 SVGAGI. The CDR3 region is CASSYRGQGPHEQYF. In nucleotides, the CDR3 is TGTGCCAGCAGTTATCGCGGACAGGGGCCCCACGAGCAGTACTTC.

The V and J genes are TRBV7-9 and TRBJ1-2; weak D call: TRBD1 (5 bases). Trimming took off 5 bases at V and 3 bases at J, with 10 bases between the two ends. Germline CDR1 SEHNR, CDR2 FQNEAQ (reference sequence). CDR3 length: 13 amino acids. CDR3 protein: CASSPDSYYGYTF. In DNA, the CDR3 is TGTGCCAGCAGCCCAGACAGTTACTATGGCTACACCTTC.

The V gene is TRBV7-2, the J gene TRBJ2-1; D gene unclear. The CDR3 spans 12 residues. V was shortened by 3 bases and J by 5 bases, with 5 bases between the two germline ends. The V gene's germline CDR1 is SGHTA and CDR2 FQGNSA. The CDR3 region is CASSFVNNEQFF. The DNA of the CDR3 is TGTGCCAGCAGCTTCGTAAACAATGAGCAGTTCTTC.

The chain carries TRBV9 and TRBJ1-2, with D uncertain. The V and J ends lost 5 bases and 8 bases respectively, with 10 bases between them. Germline-derived CDR1 and CDR2 are SGDLS and YYNGEE. This CDR3 contains 11 residues. The chain's CDR3 is CASRDLVGYTF. Here the CDR3 DNA reads TGTGCCAGCAGGGACTTAGTGGGCTACACCTTC.

This chain uses TRBV7-9 with TRBJ1-1, with a possible D match to TRBD1 (6 bases). The CDR3 has 14 residues. Per the germline V gene, CDR1 is SEHNR and CDR2 is FQNEAQ (reference sequence). V lost 1 base and J 6 bases, leaving 12 bases between the germline ends. The DNA for the CDR3 is TGTGCCAGCAGCTTAGGGCAGGGACAATCTGAAGCTTTCTTT. This sequence encodes CASSLGQGQSEAFF. Full variable domain (missing parts from reference TRBV7-9 and TRBJ1-1): DTGVSQNPRHKITKRGQNVTFRCDPISEHNRLYWYRQTLGQGPEFLTYFQNEAQLEKSRLLSDRFSAERPKGSFSTLEIQRTEQGDSAMYLCASSLGQGQSEAFFGQGTRLTVV.

V is TRBV7-2 and J is TRBJ2-5; D possibly corresponds to TRBD2 (6 bases). Germline V gene lookup returns CDR1 SGHTA and CDR2 FQGNSA. V gave up 5 bases and J gave up 1 base, with 17 bases separating them. The CDR3 consists of 16 residues. The CDR3 DNA reads TGTGCCAGCAGCCCGGGGGACTGGATCCCCCAAGAGACCCAGTACTTC. As protein: CASSPGDWIPQETQYF.

The chain employs TRBV5-4 and TRBJ2-3; 9 bases are shared with TRBD2. The CDR3 is 14 amino acids. V shed 4 bases and J 2 bases; nucleotides not matched to a gene: 2. Germline V gene data show CDR1 as SGHNT and CDR2 as YYREEE (reference sequence). CDR3 DNA: TGTGCCAGCAGCGGGGGACTAGCCACAGATACGCAGTATTTT. It encodes CASSGGLATDTQYF.

The chain uses TRBV6-5 and TRBJ2-7; no clear D gene. The CDR3 is 14 amino acids. In germline, CDR1 is MNHEY, CDR2 SVGAGI. V lost 5 bases, J lost 3 bases, and 14 bases lay in between. In DNA, the CDR3 is TGTGCCAGCAGTAGTTTTGGGCAGGACTACGAGCAGTACTTC. This gives the protein CASSSFGQDYEQYF.

This chain links TRBV6-5 with TRBJ1-5, with D possibly TRBD1 on 5 matching bases. Germline CDR1 reads MNHEY; CDR2 reads SVGAGI. There are 12 residues in the CDR3. V lost 9 bases and J 4 bases, leaving 10 bases between the germline ends. The CDR3 sequence is CASSGINQPQHF. In DNA form, the CDR3 reads TGTGCCAGTTCAGGGATAAATCAGCCCCAGCATTTT.